This TCR beta chain was sequenced during a study of T cells in localized non-small cell lung cancer. The protocol was immunoSEQ multiplex PCR, while the TCRdb copy is restricted to in-frame clones and leaves out a portion. The profile shows 9,000 to 13,000 clones, roughly 81% of them singletons. Per germline, CDR1 SGDLS and CDR2 YYNGEE. Trimming took off 4 bases at V and 0 bases at J, with 11 bases between the two ends. CDR3 size: 15 residues. The gene calls are TRBV9 and TRBJ2-1, with D possibly being TRBD2 (6 bases). Sequenced here: peripheral blood, sampled before any cancer treatment. The source of this sequence is a male donor at least 60 years old with stage III lung adenocarcinoma. The CDR3 DNA sequence: TGTGCCAGCAGCCCCGGGGGTCTCTCCTACAATGAGCAGTTCTTC. Translation gives CASSPGGLSYNEQFF.